A single sample is the source of the 9 T cell receptor beta chains below, sequenced in a study of response to subunit inactivated influenza vaccine. Via MiXCR, TCRdb re-called the RT-PCR reads, giving one row per CDR3 protein. Counted here are roughly 700,000 distinct CDR3 sequences, around 16% occurring once; the ten biggest clones make up around 10%. The sample here was PBMCs from blood, taken 11 to 12 days after vaccination. The source of these receptors is a man aged 50 to 60 who received an inactivated influenza vaccine.

This clonotype was seen a handful of times. This rearrangement joins TRBV7-2 to TRBJ2-2; no clear D. Germline V lookup: CDR1 SGHTA, CDR2 FQGNSA. This CDR3 has 13 residues. Trimming pared 1 base from V and 6 bases from J, leaving 6 bases between. In DNA form, the CDR3 reads TGTGCCAGCAGCTTAGGCATCCCCGGGGAGCTGTTTTTT. It specifies CASSLGIPGELFF.

The rearrangement links TRBV11-2 to TRBJ1-4, with D uncertain. The length of the CDR3 is 16 residues. Germline lookup yields CDR1 SGHAT and CDR2 FQNNGV. V lost 1 base, J lost 8 bases, and 17 bases lay in between. The CDR3 coding sequence is TGTGCCAGCAGCTTAGGGGCCCCGGGAACCGGCGAAAAACTGTTTTTT. Translating it yields CASSLGAPGTGEKLFF.

V is TRBV7-2 and J is TRBJ2-5; D unresolved. There are 15 residues in the CDR3. Germline V gene sequence: CDR1 SGHTA, CDR2 FQGNSA. V was trimmed by 1 base and J by 2 bases, leaving 11 bases between them. In DNA, the CDR3 is TGTGCCAGCAGCTTAGGGCTCCGTGGTCAAGAGACCCAGTACTTC. Its translation is CASSLGLRGQETQYF.

This chain joins TRBV10-3 and TRBJ2-5; D might be TRBD1 (6 bases). V lost 0 bases to trimming and J lost 5 bases, with 13 bases between them. CDR1 is ENHRY, CDR2 SYGVKD, per germline. There are 15 residues in the CDR3. In DNA, the CDR3 is TGTGCCATCAGTGAGTCCCCTGGCACAGGGGAGACCCAGTACTTC. It is translated as CAISESPGTGETQYF.

This clonotype was counted ten times or more. The chain recombines TRBV7-9 with TRBJ1-1; 9 bases agree with TRBD1. V was pared by 0 bases and J by 1 base, with 6 bases of the junction left unmatched. This CDR3 contains 17 residues. Germline V gene data show CDR1 as SEHNR and CDR2 as FQNEAQ (reference sequence). CDR3 DNA: TGTGCCAGCAGCTTAGCTTGGGGACAGGGCACGAACACTGAAGCTTTCTTT. As protein: CASSLAWGQGTNTEAFF.

This chain links TRBV20-1 with TRBJ1-1; possibly TRBD1 for D (5 bases). The CDR3 has 16 amino acids. Looked up from germline, CDR1 is DFQATT and CDR2 is SNEGSKA (reference sequence). The V end was cut by 1 base, the J end by 1 base, with 16 bases between. This CDR3 reads CSARVEPGAANTEAFF. DNA for the CDR3: TGCAGTGCTAGAGTTGAACCTGGGGCGGCGAACACTGAAGCTTTCTTT.

The CDR3 spells CASSEGLAGAYEQYF. CDR3 nucleotides: TGTGCCAGCAGTGAGGGACTAGCGGGCGCCTACGAGCAGTACTTC. The genes are TRBV6-1 and TRBJ2-7; 12 bases fit TRBD2. The junction had 2 bases not matched to a gene; V was cut back by 3 bases and J by 2 bases. Germline CDR1 reads MNHNS; CDR2 reads SASEGT. This CDR3 is 15 amino acids long.

This clonotype has at least ten counts. The chain links TRBV27 to TRBJ1-3; D unresolved. CDR3 length: 16 residues. CDR1 is MNHEY and CDR2 is SMNVEV in the germline V gene (reference sequence). Trimming removed 6 bases from V and 0 bases from J, with 15 bases in between. The CDR3 is CASSPSGRVSGNTIYF. CDR3 sequence (DNA): TGTGCCAGCAGCCCCTCCGGACGGGTCTCTGGAAACACCATATATTTT.

This sequence joins TRBV30 and TRBJ2-5; maybe TRBD1 (6 bases). Germline V CDR1 and CDR2: GTSNPN, SVGIG (reference sequence). This CDR3 is built from 15 residues. Trimming pared 2 bases from V and 2 bases from J, leaving 15 bases between. Written as DNA, the CDR3 is TGTGCCTGGAGTAGGGGGAGCGGACCGCAAGAGACCCAGTACTTC. This encodes CAWSRGSGPQETQYF.